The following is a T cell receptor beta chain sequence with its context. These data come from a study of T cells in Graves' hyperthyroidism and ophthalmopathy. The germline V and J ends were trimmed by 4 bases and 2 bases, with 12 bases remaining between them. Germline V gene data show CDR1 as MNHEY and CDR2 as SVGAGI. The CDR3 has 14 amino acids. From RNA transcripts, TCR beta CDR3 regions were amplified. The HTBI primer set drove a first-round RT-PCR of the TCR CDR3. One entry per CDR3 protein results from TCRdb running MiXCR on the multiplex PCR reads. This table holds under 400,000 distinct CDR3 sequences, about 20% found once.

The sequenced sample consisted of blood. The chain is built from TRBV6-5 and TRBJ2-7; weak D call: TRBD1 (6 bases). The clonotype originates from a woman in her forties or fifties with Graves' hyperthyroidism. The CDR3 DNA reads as TGTGCCAGCAGTTTGGACAGCGCTACCTACGAGCAGTACTTC. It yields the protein CASSLDSATYEQYF.